The 29 T cell receptor beta chains given below trace back to one sample, sequenced in a study of control samples from healthy donors and cancer patients. Sequencing was performed with immunoSEQ multiplex PCR; in TCRdb, only in-frame clones are kept and a portion is missing. The repertoire holds 98,000 or so clones, with over 60% as singletons. Sequences were obtained from blood. The receptors were sampled from a woman aged 25 to 39 in good health.

The chain carries TRBV20-1 and TRBJ1-2; no firm D call. The germline gives CDR1 DFQATT, CDR2 SNEGSKA (reference sequence). This CDR3 is built from 12 residues. Trimming left V 3 bases short and J 1 base short, with 6 bases between. The chain's CDR3 is CSASADNYGYTF. The CDR3 nucleotides are TGCAGTGCTAGTGCTGATAACTATGGCTACACCTTC.

The V call is TRBV27, the J call TRBJ1-6, with D possibly matching TRBD1 (5 bases). Germline V gives CDR1 MNHEY, CDR2 SMNVEV (reference sequence). V lost 4 bases and J lost 9, with 16 bases in between. This CDR3 has 15 amino acids. CDR3 amino acids: CASSWGEGLGSPLHF. The CDR3 nucleotides read TGTGCCAGCAGTTGGGGGGAGGGACTAGGTTCACCCCTCCACTTT.

V gene TRBV29-1 combines with J gene TRBJ2-7; TRBD1 aligns across 7 bases. V trimming: 4 bases; J trimming: 2 bases; junction bases outside the gene matches: 2. Germline V lookup: CDR1 SQVTM, CDR2 ANQGSEA. This CDR3 has 12 residues. The DNA of the CDR3 is TGCAGCGTTGTGACAGGGACCTACGAGCAGTACTTC. Translated, it gives CSVVTGTYEQYF.

The chain uses TRBV6-5 and TRBJ2-7; D is unclear. The V end lost 0 bases, the J end lost 3 bases, and 6 bases lay between the germline ends. From germline, CDR1 is MNHEY and CDR2 SVGAGI. The CDR3 extends over 13 amino acids. The CDR3, as DNA: TGTGCCAGCAGTTACTCCGTGGGCTACGAGCAGTACTTC. It translates to CASSYSVGYEQYF.

This clone was seen a single time. CDR3 region: CASSQNGNTIYF. DNA for the CDR3: TGCGCCAGCAGCCAGAATGGAAACACCATATATTTT. J is TRBJ1-3 and V is TRBV4-1; no definite D call. V was clipped by 3 bases and J by 3 bases, with 3 bases between them. The CDR3 sequence is 12 residues long. Germline values: CDR1 MGHRA, CDR2 YSYEKL.

The chain uses TRBV3-1 (or the pseudogene TRBV3-2) and TRBJ2-4; D is possibly TRBD2 (6 bases). In germline, CDR1 is LGHDT, CDR2 YNNKEL (reference sequence). The V end was cut by 1 base, the J end by 1 base, with 14 bases between. This CDR3 is built from 17 residues. The CDR3, as DNA: TGTGCCAGCAGCCAAGTTGGAGGGGCCTCGGCCAAAAACATTCAGTACTTC. The encoded protein is CASSQVGGASAKNIQYF.

The V gene is TRBV5-5, the J gene TRBJ2-5; TRBD2 agrees at 12 bases. V shed 4 bases and J 5 bases; nucleotides not matched to a gene: 15. The CDR3 is 18 amino acids. Germline loops: CDR1 SGHKS, CDR2 YYEKEE (reference sequence). The CDR3: CASSAGTLAGGRGETQYF. For the CDR3, the DNA is TGTGCCAGCAGCGCGGGCACACTAGCGGGGGGCCGAGGTGAGACCCAGTACTTC.

The chain is built from TRBV7-2 and TRBJ1-2; no reliable D call. CDR3 size: 15 residues. V was trimmed by 4 bases and J by 7 bases, leaving 19 bases between them. Looked up from germline, CDR1 is SGHTA and CDR2 is FQGNSA. The CDR3 is CASSSDGQAVVGYTF. The CDR3, as DNA: TGTGCCAGCAGCTCTGACGGTCAAGCGGTGGTTGGCTACACCTTC.

The rearrangement joins TRBV4-3 to TRBJ1-1; 8 bases map to TRBD1. Germline CDR1 reads LGHNA; CDR2 reads YSLEER. The V gene end was trimmed by 4 bases and the J gene end by 11 bases; junction bases not matched to a gene: 12. The CDR3 is 14 amino acids. The CDR3 here is CASSPSIQGANAFF. DNA of the CDR3: TGCGCCAGCAGCCCAAGTATCCAGGGGGCTAATGCTTTCTTT.

The genes are TRBV9 and TRBJ2-3; 9 bases align to TRBD2. The trim removed 1 base at V and 2 bases at J, leaving 5 bases unmatched. Germline V gives CDR1 SGDLS, CDR2 YYNGEE. This CDR3 spans 16 amino acids. The CDR3 DNA follows: TGTGCCAGCAGCGTACTTAGCGGGGGTTTCACAGATACGCAGTATTTT. This sequence encodes CASSVLSGGFTDTQYF. Looking up the rest from reference TRBV9 and TRBJ2-3 gives the full variable domain: DSGVTQTPKHLITATGQRVTLRCSPRSGDLSVYWYQQSLDQGLQFLIQYYNGEERAKGNILERFSAQQFPDLHSELNLSSLELGDSALYFCASSVLSGGFTDTQYFGPGTRLTVL.

V gene TRBV29-1 combines with J gene TRBJ2-7, with D hard to call. This CDR3 spans 13 amino acids. Germline V CDR1 and CDR2: SQVTM, ANQGSEA. V was shortened by 0 bases and J by 1 base, with 7 bases between the two germline ends. CDR3 DNA sequence: TGCAGCGTTGAAGATCGGCAGTCCTACGAGCAGTACTTC. It translates to CSVEDRQSYEQYF.

This clone was observed a few times. The chain joins TRBV9 to TRBJ2-7; no firm D call. Germline values: CDR1 SGDLS, CDR2 YYNGEE. This CDR3 contains 14 residues. Trimming removed 2 bases from V and 2 bases from J, with 11 bases in between. CDR3 nucleotides: TGTGCCAGCAGCGTGGGCCTACTGGCCTACGAGCAGTACTTC. This codes for CASSVGLLAYEQYF. Full variable domain (rest looked up from reference TRBV9 and TRBJ2-7): DSGVTQTPKHLITATGQRVTLRCSPRSGDLSVYWYQQSLDQGLQFLIQYYNGEERAKGNILERFSAQQFPDLHSELNLSSLELGDSALYFCASSVGLLAYEQYFGPGTRLTVT.

The V gene is TRBV25-1, the J gene TRBJ2-2; 9 nucleotides align to TRBD1. J lost 4 bases, V lost 6 bases, and 12 bases had no gene match. CDR1 and CDR2 (germline): MGHDK, SYGVNS. This CDR3 contains 17 residues. CDR3 nucleotide sequence: TGTGCCAGCAGCCGGGACAGGGAACCCCCGGGCACCGGGGAGCTGTTTTTT. Protein sequence: CASSRDREPPGTGELFF.

This clone appeared once. This rearrangement joins TRBV9 to TRBJ2-1; 9 bases match TRBD2. This CDR3 is built from 15 residues. Looked up from germline, CDR1 is SGDLS and CDR2 is YYNGEE. Trimming cost V 4 bases and J 1 base; bases outside gene matches: 3. The CDR3 sequence: CASSPLAGSYNEQFF. CDR3 coding DNA: TGTGCCAGCAGCCCTCTAGCGGGGTCCTACAATGAGCAGTTCTTC.

The chain is built from TRBV10-2 and TRBJ1-2; D ambiguous. The CDR3 runs 13 residues. Trimming stripped 2 bases from V and 3 bases from J, with 7 bases between. Germline loops: CDR1 WSHSY, CDR2 SAAADI. This CDR3 is CASSEVQYYGYTF. DNA for the CDR3: TGCGCCAGCAGTGAGGTCCAGTACTATGGCTACACCTTC.

The count of this clone is one. J is TRBJ1-2 and V is TRBV6-6; no reliable D call. The germline CDR1 and CDR2 sequences are MNHNY and SVGAGI (reference sequence). Trimming shortened V by 5 bases and J by 3 bases, and 7 bases separated the two germline ends. The CDR3 is 12 amino acids. The CDR3 sequence: CASSHGDYGYTF. As DNA, the CDR3 is TGTGCCAGCAGTCACGGAGACTATGGCTACACCTTC.

This clone has only one observation. The rearrangement uses TRBV6-1 and TRBJ2-7, with D maybe TRBD2 (6 bases). V was cut by 2 bases and J by 0 bases, with 11 bases left in between. The CDR3 sequence is 15 residues long. Germline loops: CDR1 MNHNS, CDR2 SASEGT. This chain's CDR3 is CASSETSGSSYEQYF. CDR3 bases: TGTGCCAGCAGTGAAACCAGCGGGTCCTCCTACGAGCAGTACTTC.

This chain uses TRBV3-1 (or the pseudogene TRBV3-2) with TRBJ1-3, with unresolved D. V dropped 4 bases and J dropped 1 base, with 5 bases sitting between them. This CDR3 region has 13 residues. Per the germline V gene, CDR1 is LGHDT and CDR2 is YNNKEL (reference sequence). CDR3 protein: CASSPLSGNTIYF. The CDR3 DNA is TGTGCCAGCAGCCCCCTTTCTGGAAACACCATATATTTT.

The gene calls are TRBV7-8 and TRBJ2-7; a weak D match, TRBD2 (5 bases). CDR3 length equals 13 residues. The V gene lost 5 bases and the J gene lost 4 bases, with 12 bases spanning the gap. Germline V CDR1 and CDR2: SGHVS, FQNEAQ. The CDR3 loop is CASSPGNTYEQYF. CDR3 sequence (DNA): TGTGCCAGCAGCCCCGGGAATACTTACGAGCAGTACTTC.

V is TRBV19 and J is TRBJ2-7; 7 nucleotides line up with TRBD1. The CDR3 runs to 13 residues. The V gene end was trimmed by 10 bases and the J gene end by 7 bases; junction bases not matched to a gene: 13. Germline-derived CDR1 and CDR2 are LNHDA and SQIVND (reference sequence). The CDR3 coding sequence is TGTGCCACCTCGGGACAGTACGGGGCGGAGCAGTACTTC. Amino acid sequence: CATSGQYGAEQYF.

V and J are TRBV10-3 and TRBJ1-1; D unclear. The CDR3 sequence is 13 residues long. Germline V gene data show CDR1 as ENHRY and CDR2 as SYGVKD. V lost 3 bases and J 1 base, leaving 6 bases between the germline ends. The CDR3 spells CAISEIENTEAFF. The CDR3 DNA is TGTGCCATCAGTGAAATCGAGAACACTGAAGCTTTCTTT.

The V gene is TRBV10-3, the J gene TRBJ2-7, with TRBD2 matching 12 bases. V trimming: 5 bases; J trimming: 2 bases; junction bases outside the gene matches: 4. The CDR3 loop spans 15 amino acids. CDR1 ENHRY and CDR2 SYGVKD come from the germline V gene. CDR3 nucleotide sequence: TGTGCCATCAGTCGACTAGCGGGGGAGACCTACGAGCAGTACTTC. Residues: CAISRLAGETYEQYF.

This sequence joins TRBV9 and TRBJ2-2; 10 bases are a match to TRBD1. Germline CDR1 and CDR2: SGDLS and YYNGEE. This CDR3 contains 15 residues. The J segment lost 7 bases and the V segment lost 0 bases, leaving 3 bases of the junction unmatched. The CDR3 protein is CASSVGTGGDGELFF. The DNA of the CDR3 is TGTGCCAGCAGCGTAGGGACAGGGGGAGACGGGGAGCTGTTTTTT.

This chain links TRBV6-5 with TRBJ2-1; D possibly corresponds to TRBD1 (6 bases). There are 14 residues in the CDR3. Trimming took off 5 bases at V and 4 bases at J, with 12 bases between the two ends. Germline CDR1 MNHEY, CDR2 SVGAGI. The CDR3 reads CASSKTGYYNEQFF. CDR3 coding DNA: TGTGCCAGCAGTAAGACAGGATATTACAATGAGCAGTTCTTC.

This clone was counted a single time. The gene calls are TRBV10-3 and TRBJ2-3; 10 bases map to TRBD2. V was pared by 3 bases and J by 5 bases, with 8 bases of the junction left unmatched. CDR3 length: 16 amino acids. Germline loops: CDR1 ENHRY, CDR2 SYGVKD. The chain's CDR3 is CAISDPSGGPLDTQYF. The DNA for the CDR3 is TGTGCCATCAGTGACCCTAGCGGGGGCCCCCTAGATACGCAGTATTTT.

This rearrangement joins TRBV19 to TRBJ1-2, with D uncertain. Germline lookup yields CDR1 LNHDA and CDR2 SQIVND (reference sequence). This CDR3 has 13 residues. V was clipped by 3 bases and J by 1 base, with 6 bases between them. The CDR3, as DNA: TGTGCCAGTAGTATTAGCGATAACTATGGCTACACCTTC. This codes for CASSISDNYGYTF.

The V gene is TRBV18, the J gene TRBJ1-1; 9 nucleotides agree with TRBD1. Looked up from germline, CDR1 is KGHSH and CDR2 is LQKENI. V was pared by 2 bases and J by 1 base, with 8 bases of the junction left unmatched. The CDR3 is made up of 17 amino acids. CDR3 protein: CASSPKVPQGANTEAFF. Written as DNA, the CDR3 is TGTGCCAGCTCACCAAAAGTTCCACAGGGGGCGAACACTGAAGCTTTCTTT.

V usage is TRBV7-9 and J usage is TRBJ2-5, with 10 nucleotides matching TRBD2. Germline values: CDR1 SEHNR, CDR2 FQNEAQ (reference sequence). Trimming removed 5 bases from V and 3 bases from J; junction bases left unmatched: 6. This CDR3 comprises 15 residues. CDR3 loop: CASSATGTSEETQYF. The DNA of the CDR3 is TGTGCCAGCAGCGCCACCGGGACTAGCGAAGAGACCCAGTACTTC.

V is TRBV6-1 and J is TRBJ1-1, with D possibly TRBD1 on 6 matching bases. The CDR3 length is 14 residues. The V gene's germline CDR1 is MNHNS and CDR2 SASEGT. Trimming took off 3 bases at V and 2 bases at J, with 10 bases between the two ends. The DNA of the CDR3 is TGTGCCAGCAGTGATTACAGGGTAAACACTGAAGCTTTCTTT. Encoded protein: CASSDYRVNTEAFF.